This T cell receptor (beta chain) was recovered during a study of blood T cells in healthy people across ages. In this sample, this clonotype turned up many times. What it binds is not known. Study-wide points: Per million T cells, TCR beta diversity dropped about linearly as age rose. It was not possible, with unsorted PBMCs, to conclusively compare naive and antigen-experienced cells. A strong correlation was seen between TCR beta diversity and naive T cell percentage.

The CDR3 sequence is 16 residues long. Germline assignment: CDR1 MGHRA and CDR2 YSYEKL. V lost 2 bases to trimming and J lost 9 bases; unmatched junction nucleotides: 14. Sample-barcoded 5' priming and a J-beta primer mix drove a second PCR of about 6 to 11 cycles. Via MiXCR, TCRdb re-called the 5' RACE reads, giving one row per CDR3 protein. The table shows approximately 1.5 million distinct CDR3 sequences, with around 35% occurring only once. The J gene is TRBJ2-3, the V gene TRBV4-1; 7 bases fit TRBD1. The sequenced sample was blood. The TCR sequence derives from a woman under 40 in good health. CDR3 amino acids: CASSQWTGPQRGTQYF. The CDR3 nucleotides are TGCGCCAGCAGCCAATGGACAGGTCCGCAAAGGGGGACGCAGTATTTT.